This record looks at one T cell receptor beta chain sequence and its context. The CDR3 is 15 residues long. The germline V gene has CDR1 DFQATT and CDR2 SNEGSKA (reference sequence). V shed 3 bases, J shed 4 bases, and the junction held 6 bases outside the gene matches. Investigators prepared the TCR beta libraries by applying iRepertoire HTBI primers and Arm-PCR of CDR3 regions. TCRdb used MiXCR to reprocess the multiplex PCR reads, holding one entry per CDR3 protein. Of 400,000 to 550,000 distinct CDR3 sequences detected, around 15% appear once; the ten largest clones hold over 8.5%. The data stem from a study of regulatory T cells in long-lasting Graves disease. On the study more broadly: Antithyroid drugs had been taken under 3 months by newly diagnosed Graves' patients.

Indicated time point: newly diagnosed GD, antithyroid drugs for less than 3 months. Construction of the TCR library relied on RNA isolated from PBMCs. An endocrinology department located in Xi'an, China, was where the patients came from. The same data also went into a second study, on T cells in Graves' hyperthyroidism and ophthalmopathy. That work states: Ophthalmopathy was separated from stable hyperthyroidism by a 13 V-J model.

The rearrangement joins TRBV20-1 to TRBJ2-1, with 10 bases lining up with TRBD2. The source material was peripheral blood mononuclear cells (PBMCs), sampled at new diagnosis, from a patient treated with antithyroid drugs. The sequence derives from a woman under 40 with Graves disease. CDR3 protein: CSARQSGREYNEQFF. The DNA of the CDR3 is TGCAGTGCTAGGCAAAGCGGGAGGGAGTACAATGAGCAGTTCTTC.